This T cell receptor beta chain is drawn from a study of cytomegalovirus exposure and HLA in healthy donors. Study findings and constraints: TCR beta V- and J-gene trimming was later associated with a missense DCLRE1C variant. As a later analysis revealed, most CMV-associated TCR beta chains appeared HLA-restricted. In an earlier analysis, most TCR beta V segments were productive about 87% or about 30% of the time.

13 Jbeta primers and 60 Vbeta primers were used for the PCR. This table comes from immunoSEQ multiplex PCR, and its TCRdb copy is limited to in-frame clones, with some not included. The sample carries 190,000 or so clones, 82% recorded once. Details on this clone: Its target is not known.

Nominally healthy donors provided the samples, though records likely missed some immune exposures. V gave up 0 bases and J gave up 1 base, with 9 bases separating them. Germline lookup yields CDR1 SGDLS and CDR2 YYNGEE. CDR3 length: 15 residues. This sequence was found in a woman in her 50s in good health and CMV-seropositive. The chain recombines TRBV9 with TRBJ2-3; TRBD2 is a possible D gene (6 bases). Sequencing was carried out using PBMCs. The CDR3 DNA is TGTGCCAGCAGCGTAGGCGGGATAGGCACAGATACGCAGTATTTT. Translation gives CASSVGGIGTDTQYF.